This TCR beta chain originates from a study of shared T cell receptors in the human thymus. The germline CDR1 and CDR2 sequences are LGHNA and YSLEER. The CDR3 sequence is 14 residues long. The V gene lost 3 bases and the J gene lost 4 bases, with 11 bases spanning the gap. The assay was immunoSEQ multiplex PCR, and TCRdb's table has in-frame clones only and misses some. The sample has some 660,000 clones, more than 70% seen once. Another study also made use of these data, one on human thymus T cells. That publication notes: Thymic material originated from resections removed in the course of corrective heart surgery.

Sequencing was done on a sample of thymocytes. The receptor comes from a boy less than two years old with a congenital heart defect. The chain employs TRBV4-3 and TRBJ2-3; TRBD1 might be the D (6 bases). The CDR3 DNA reads TGCGCCAGCAGCCAGCAGGGGCAAGCAGATACGCAGTATTTT. It specifies CASSQQGQADTQYF.